The clone carrying this T cell receptor beta chain showed up many times. The antigen remains unidentified. This CDR3 is 14 amino acids long. V shed 5 bases, J shed 3 bases, and the junction held 6 bases outside the gene matches. These data originate in a study of T-cell reconstitution after alpha-beta-depleted transplantation in children. Study-wide points: Counts and diversity of T cells one year after transplant came mostly from newly produced T cells. At day 60, the high TCRbeta diversity found in some patients originated from recipient T cells and thymic progenitors that had survived. Several hundred expanded graft clones reportedly were the source of alpha-beta T cells about two months after transplant.

The library targeted TCRbeta and was prepared with unique molecular identifiers. Each CDR3 protein is one row after TCRdb ran MiXCR on the PCR reads. The table has roughly 310,000 distinct CDR3 sequences, around 25% seen once. This clonotype was obtained from a male patient younger than 18 who had a stem cell transplant for acute lymphoblastic leukemia, so the T cells may come from the graft donor. The sequences come from PBMCs, mostly from graft donor cells, collected 180 days after TCRalphabeta/CD19-depleted stem cell transplant. The chain recombines TRBV12-3 or TRBV12-4 with TRBJ2-5; 7 bases align to TRBD1. CDR3: CASSPRDREETQYF. The CDR3 nucleotides read TGTGCCAGCAGTCCCCGAGACAGGGAAGAGACCCAGTACTTC.